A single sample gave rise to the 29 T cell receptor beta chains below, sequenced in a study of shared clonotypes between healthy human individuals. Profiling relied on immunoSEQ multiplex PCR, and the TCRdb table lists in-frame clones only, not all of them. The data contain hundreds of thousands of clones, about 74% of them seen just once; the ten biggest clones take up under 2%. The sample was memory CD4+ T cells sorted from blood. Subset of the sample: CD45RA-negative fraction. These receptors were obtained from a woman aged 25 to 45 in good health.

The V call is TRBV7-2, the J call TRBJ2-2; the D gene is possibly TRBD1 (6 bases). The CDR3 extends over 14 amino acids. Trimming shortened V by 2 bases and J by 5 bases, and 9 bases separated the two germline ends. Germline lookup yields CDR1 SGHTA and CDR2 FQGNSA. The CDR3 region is CASSLSGATGELFF. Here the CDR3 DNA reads TGTGCCAGCAGCTTATCAGGGGCTACCGGGGAGCTGTTTTTT.

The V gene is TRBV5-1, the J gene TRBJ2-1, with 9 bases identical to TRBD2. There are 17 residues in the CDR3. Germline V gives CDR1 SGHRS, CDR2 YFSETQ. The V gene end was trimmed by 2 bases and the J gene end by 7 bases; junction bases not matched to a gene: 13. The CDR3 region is CASSLNPGLASTNEQFF. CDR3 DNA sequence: TGCGCCAGCAGCTTAAACCCGGGACTAGCATCTACGAATGAGCAGTTCTTC.

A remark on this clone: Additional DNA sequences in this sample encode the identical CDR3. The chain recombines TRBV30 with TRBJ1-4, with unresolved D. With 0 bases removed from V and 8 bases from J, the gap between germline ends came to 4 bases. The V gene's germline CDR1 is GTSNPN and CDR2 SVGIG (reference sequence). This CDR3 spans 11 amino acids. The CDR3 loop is CAWSVREKLFF. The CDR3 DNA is TGTGCCTGGAGTGTAAGAGAAAAACTGTTTTTT.

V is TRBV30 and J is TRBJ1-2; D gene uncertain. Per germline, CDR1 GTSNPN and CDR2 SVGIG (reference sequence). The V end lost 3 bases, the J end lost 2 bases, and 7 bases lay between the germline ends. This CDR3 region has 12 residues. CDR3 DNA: TGTGCCTGGAGGATCGTCAACTATGGCTACACCTTC. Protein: CAWRIVNYGYTF. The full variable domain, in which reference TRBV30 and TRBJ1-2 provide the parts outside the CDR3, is SQTIHQWPATLVQPVGSPLSLECTVEGTSNPNLYWYRQAAGRGLQLLFYSVGIGQISSEVPQNLSASRPQDRQFILSSKKLLLSDSGFYLCAWRIVNYGYTFGSGTRLTVV.

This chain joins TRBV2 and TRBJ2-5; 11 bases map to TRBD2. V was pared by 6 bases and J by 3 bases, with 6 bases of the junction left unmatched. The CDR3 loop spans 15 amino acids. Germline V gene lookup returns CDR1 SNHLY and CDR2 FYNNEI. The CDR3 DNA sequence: TGTGCCAGCAGGTCTTTACTAGCGGGGGAAGAGACCCAGTACTTC. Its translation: CASRSLLAGEETQYF.

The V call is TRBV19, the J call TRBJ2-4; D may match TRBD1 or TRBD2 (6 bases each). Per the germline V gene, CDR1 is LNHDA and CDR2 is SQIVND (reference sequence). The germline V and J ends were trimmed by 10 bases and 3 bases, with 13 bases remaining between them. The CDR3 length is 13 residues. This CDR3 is CATREGGKNIQYF. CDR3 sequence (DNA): TGTGCCACTCGAGAGGGGGGCAAAAACATTCAGTACTTC.

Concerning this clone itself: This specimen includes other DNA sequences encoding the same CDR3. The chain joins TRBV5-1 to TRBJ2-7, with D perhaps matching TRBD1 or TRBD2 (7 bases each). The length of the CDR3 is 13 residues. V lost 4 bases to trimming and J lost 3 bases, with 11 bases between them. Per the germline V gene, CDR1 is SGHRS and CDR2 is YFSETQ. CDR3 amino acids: CASSSGTVYEQYF. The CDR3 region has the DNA TGCGCCAGCAGCAGCGGGACAGTCTACGAGCAGTACTTC.

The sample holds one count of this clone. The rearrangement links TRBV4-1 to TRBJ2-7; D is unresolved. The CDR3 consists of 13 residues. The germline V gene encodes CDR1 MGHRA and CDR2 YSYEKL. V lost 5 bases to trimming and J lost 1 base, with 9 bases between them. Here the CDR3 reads CASSFGTSYEQYF. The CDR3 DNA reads TGCGCCAGCAGCTTCGGAACTTCCTACGAGCAGTACTTC.

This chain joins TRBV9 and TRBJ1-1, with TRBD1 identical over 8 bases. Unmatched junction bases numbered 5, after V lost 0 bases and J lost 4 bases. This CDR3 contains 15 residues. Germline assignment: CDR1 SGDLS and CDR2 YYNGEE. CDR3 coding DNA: TGTGCCAGCAGCGTAGCTCCCACAGGGGGCACTGAAGCTTTCTTT. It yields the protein CASSVAPTGGTEAFF.

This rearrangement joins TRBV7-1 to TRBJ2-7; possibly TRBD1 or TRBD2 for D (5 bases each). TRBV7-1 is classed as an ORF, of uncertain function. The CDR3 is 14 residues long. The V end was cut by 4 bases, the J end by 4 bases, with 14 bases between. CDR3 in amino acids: CASSLLEGPYEQYF. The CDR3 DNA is TGTGCCAGCAGCTTACTCGAGGGACCATACGAGCAGTACTTC.

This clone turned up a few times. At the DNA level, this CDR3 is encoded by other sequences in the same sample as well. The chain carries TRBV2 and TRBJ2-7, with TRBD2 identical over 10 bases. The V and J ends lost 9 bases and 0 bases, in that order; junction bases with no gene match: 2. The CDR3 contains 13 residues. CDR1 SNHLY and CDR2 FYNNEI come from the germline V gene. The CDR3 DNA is TGTGCCAGTAGCGGGAGGCACTCCTACGAGCAGTACTTC. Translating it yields CASSGRHSYEQYF.

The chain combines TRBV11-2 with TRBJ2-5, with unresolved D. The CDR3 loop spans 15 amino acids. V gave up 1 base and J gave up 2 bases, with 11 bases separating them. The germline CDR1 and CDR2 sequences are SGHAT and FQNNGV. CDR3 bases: TGTGCCAGCAGCTTAGGTGCCCGAAGACAAGAGACCCAGTACTTC. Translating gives CASSLGARRQETQYF.

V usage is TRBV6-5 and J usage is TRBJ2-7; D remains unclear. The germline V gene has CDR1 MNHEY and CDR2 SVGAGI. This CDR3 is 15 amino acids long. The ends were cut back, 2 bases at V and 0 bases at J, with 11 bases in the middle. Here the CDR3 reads CASSYGPPSSYEQYF. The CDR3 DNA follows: TGTGCCAGCAGTTACGGACCCCCGAGCTCCTACGAGCAGTACTTC.

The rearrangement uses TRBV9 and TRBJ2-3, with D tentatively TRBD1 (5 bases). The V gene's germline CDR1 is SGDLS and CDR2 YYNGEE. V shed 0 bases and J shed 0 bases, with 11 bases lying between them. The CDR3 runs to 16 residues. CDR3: CASSVGSRVSTDTQYF. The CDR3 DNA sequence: TGTGCCAGCAGCGTAGGGTCCAGGGTTAGCACAGATACGCAGTATTTT.

CDR3: CASSSSGLAYEQYF. The CDR3 DNA follows: TGTGCCAGCAGCTCCTCGGGACTAGCCTACGAGCAGTACTTC. This sequence joins TRBV7-2 and TRBJ2-7; 8 nucleotides align to TRBD2. The CDR3 has 14 residues. V gave up 4 bases and J gave up 2 bases; unmatched junction bases: 4. The V gene's germline CDR1 is SGHTA and CDR2 FQGNSA.

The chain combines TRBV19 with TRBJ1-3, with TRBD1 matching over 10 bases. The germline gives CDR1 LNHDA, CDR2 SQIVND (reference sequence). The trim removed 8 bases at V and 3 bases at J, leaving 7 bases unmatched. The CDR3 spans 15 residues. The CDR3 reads CASRLGQGYGNTIYF. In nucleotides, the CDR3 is TGTGCCAGTCGCCTGGGACAGGGGTATGGAAACACCATATATTTT. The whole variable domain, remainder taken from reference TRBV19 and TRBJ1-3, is DGGITQSPKYLFRKEGQNVTLSCEQNLNHDAMYWYRQDPGQGLRLIYYSQIVNDFQKGDIAEGYSVSREKKESFPLTVTSAQKNPTAFYLCASRLGQGYGNTIYFGEGSWLTVV.

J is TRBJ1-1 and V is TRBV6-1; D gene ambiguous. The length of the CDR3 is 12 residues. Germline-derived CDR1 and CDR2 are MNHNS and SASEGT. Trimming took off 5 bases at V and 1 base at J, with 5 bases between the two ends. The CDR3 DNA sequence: TGTGCCAGCAGTCAACCGAACACTGAAGCTTTCTTT. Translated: CASSQPNTEAFF.

CDR3 coding DNA: TGTGCCAGCAGTTCTAGCGGGTCCCAAGAGACCCAGTACTTC. Translated, it gives CASSSSGSQETQYF. J is TRBJ2-5 and V is TRBV6-5; 8 positions match TRBD2. The CDR3 is 14 amino acids. V dropped 4 bases and J dropped 1; count of bases not matched to a gene: 2. Germline V gene lookup returns CDR1 MNHEY and CDR2 SVGAGI.

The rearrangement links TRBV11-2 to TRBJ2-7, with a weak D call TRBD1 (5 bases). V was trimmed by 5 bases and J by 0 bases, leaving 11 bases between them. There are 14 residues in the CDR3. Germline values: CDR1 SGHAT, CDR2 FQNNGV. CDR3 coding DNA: TGTGCCAGCAGCAGACAGACAGACTCCTACGAGCAGTACTTC. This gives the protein CASSRQTDSYEQYF.

CDR3: CASSFTGGGVYEQYF. CDR3 nucleotides: TGTGCCAGCAGTTTTACAGGGGGCGGGGTGTACGAGCAGTACTTC. The V and J genes are TRBV6-5 and TRBJ2-7; 9 nucleotides line up with TRBD1. Germline lookup yields CDR1 MNHEY and CDR2 SVGAGI. CDR3 length equals 15 residues. V shed 4 bases, J shed 4 bases, and the junction held 8 bases outside the gene matches.

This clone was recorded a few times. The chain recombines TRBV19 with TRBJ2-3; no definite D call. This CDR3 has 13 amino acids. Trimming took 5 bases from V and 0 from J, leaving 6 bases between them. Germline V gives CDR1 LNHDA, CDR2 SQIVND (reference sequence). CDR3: CASSFASTDTQYF. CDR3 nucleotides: TGTGCCAGTAGTTTCGCCAGCACAGATACGCAGTATTTT. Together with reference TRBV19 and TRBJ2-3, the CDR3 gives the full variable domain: DGGITQSPKYLFRKEGQNVTLSCEQNLNHDAMYWYRQDPGQGLRLIYYSQIVNDFQKGDIAEGYSVSREKKESFPLTVTSAQKNPTAFYLCASSFASTDTQYFGPGTRLTVL.

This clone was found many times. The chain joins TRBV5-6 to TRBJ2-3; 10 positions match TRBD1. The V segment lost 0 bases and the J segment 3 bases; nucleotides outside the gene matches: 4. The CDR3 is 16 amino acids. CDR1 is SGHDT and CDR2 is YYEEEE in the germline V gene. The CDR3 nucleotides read TGTGCCAGCAGCTTGGTGCCGGGACAGGGGACAGATACGCAGTATTTT. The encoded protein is CASSLVPGQGTDTQYF.

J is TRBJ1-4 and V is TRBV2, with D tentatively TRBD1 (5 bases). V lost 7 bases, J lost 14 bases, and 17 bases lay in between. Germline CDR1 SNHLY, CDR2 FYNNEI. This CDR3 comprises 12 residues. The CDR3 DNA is TGTGCCAGCATGGAGACAGACGTAAATCTGTTTTTT. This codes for CASMETDVNLFF.

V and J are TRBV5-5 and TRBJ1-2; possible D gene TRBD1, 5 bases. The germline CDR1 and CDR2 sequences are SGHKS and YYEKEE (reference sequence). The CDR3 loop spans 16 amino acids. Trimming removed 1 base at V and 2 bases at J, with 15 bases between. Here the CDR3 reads CASSLSPSRDNYGYTF. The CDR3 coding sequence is TGTGCCAGCAGCTTGTCCCCTTCCCGGGACAACTATGGCTACACCTTC.

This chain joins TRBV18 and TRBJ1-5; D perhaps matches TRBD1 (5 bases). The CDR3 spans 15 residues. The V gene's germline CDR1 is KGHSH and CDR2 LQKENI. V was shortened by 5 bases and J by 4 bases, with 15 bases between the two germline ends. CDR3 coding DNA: TGTGCCAGCTCAGAAACCTGGGGGGGAAATCAGCCCCAGCATTTT. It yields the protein CASSETWGGNQPQHF. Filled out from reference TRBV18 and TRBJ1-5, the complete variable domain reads NAGVMQNPRHLVRRRGQEARLRCSPMKGHSHVYWYRQLPEEGLKFMVYLQKENIIDESGMPKERFSAEFPKEGPSILRIQQVVRGDSAAYFCASSETWGGNQPQHFGDGTRLSIL.

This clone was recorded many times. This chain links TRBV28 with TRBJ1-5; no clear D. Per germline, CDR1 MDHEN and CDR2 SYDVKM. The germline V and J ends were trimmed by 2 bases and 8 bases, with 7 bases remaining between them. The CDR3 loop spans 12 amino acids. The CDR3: CASSLNGEPQHF. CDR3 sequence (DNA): TGTGCCAGCAGTTTAAATGGAGAGCCCCAGCATTTT.

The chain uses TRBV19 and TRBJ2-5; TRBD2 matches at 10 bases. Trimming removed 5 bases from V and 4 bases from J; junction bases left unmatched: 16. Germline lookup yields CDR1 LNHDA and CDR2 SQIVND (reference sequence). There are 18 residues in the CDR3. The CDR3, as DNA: TGTGCCAGTAGTCATCCCGGGGCTAGCGGGAGAGGCTTAGAGACCCAGTACTTC. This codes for CASSHPGASGRGLETQYF.

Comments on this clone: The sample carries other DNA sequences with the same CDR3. CDR3 sequence reads: CASSPGQSSYNEQFF. CDR3 DNA sequence: TGTGCCAGCTCCCCGGGACAGAGCTCCTACAATGAGCAGTTCTTC. The chain recombines TRBV2 with TRBJ2-1; 7 bases are shared with TRBD1. Germline CDR1 is SNHLY and CDR2 is FYNNEI. With 8 bases clipped from V and 0 bases from J, the junction kept 7 bases outside the gene matches. CDR3 length equals 15 residues.

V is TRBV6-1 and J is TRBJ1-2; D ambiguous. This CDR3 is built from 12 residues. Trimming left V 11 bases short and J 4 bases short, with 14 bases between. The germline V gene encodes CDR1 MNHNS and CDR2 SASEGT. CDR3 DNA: TGTGCCGCCGTATCCTACGGCTATGGCTACACCTTC. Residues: CAAVSYGYGYTF.